This T cell receptor beta chain was observed in a study of shared clonotypes between healthy human individuals. Looking at the study overall: Ranging from 18 to 49 in age, donors were two women and a few men.

Adult Caucasians living in Nashville, Tennessee made up all of the donors. The study used 85 million or so PBMCs per unsorted sample for genomic DNA. Repertoires were generated with immunoSEQ multiplex PCR, while TCRdb's copy carries only in-frame clones and drops some. The sample has about 490,000 clones; around 80% are singletons. This CDR3 comprises 13 residues. The rearrangement links TRBV21-1 to TRBJ2-7; the table's D gene call, TRBD2, was not cross checked with the DNA. TRBV21-1 is an annotated pseudogene. Sample: PBMCs. This clonotype originated in a woman aged 40 to 55 in good health. Some clones in this sample may be carry-over from other donors' samples. The CDR3 here is CASSRGITYEQYF. Here the CDR3 DNA reads TGTGCCAGCAGCCGAGGGATTACCTACGAGCAGTACTTC.